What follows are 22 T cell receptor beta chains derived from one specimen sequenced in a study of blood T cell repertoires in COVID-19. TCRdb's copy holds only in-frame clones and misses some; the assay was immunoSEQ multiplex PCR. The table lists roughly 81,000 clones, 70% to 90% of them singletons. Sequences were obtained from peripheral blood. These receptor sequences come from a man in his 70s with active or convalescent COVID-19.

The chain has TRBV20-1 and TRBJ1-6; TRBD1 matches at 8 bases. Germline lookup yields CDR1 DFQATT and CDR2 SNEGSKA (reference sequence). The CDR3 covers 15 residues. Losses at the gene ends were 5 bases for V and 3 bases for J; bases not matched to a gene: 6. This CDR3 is CSARGTGIYNSPLHF. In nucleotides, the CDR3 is TGCAGTGCTCGTGGGACAGGCATCTATAATTCACCCCTCCACTTT.

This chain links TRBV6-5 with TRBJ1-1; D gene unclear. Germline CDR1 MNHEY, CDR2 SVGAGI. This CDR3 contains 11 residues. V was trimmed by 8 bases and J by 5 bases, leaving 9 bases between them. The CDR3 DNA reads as TGTGCCAGCGCCCGAGGGACTGAAGCTTTCTTT. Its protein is CASARGTEAFF.

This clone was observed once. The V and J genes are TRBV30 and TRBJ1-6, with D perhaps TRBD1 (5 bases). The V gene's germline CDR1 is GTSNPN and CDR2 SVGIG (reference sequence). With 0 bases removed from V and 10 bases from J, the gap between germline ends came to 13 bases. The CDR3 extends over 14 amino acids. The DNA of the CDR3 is TGTGCCTGGAGTGTGGGCAGGGTGCCCTCACCCCTCCACTTT. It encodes CAWSVGRVPSPLHF.

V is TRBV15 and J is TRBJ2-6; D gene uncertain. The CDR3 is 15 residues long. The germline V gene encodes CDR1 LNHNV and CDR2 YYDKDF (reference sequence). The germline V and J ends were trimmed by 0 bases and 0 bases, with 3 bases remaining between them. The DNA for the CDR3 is TGTGCCACCAGCAGAGATTACTCTGGGGCCAACGTCCTGACTTTC. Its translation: CATSRDYSGANVLTF.

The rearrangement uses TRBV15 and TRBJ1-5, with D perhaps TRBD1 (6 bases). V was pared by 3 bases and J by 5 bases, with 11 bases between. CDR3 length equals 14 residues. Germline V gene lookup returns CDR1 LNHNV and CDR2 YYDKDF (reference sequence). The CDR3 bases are TGTGCCACCAGCAGGGACAGCTTATATCAGCCCCAGCATTTT. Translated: CATSRDSLYQPQHF.

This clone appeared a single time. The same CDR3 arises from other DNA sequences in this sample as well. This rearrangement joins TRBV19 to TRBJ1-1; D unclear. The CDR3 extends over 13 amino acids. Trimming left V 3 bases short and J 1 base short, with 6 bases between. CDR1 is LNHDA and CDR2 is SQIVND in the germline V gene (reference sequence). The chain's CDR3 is CASSISGNTEAFF. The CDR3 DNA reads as TGTGCCAGTAGTATTTCCGGGAACACTGAAGCTTTCTTT. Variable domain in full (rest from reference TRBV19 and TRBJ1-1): DGGITQSPKYLFRKEGQNVTLSCEQNLNHDAMYWYRQDPGQGLRLIYYSQIVNDFQKGDIAEGYSVSREKKESFPLTVTSAQKNPTAFYLCASSISGNTEAFFGQGTRLTVV.

The CDR3 DNA follows: TGTGCCAGTAGTACTCTTAGGACAGGGTTAGGTACAGATACGCAGTATTTT. Amino acids: CASSTLRTGLGTDTQYF. V is TRBV19 and J is TRBJ2-3; 8 bases are shared with TRBD1. The length of the CDR3 is 17 residues. Looked up from germline, CDR1 is LNHDA and CDR2 is SQIVND (reference sequence). The V and J ends lost 4 bases and 3 bases, in that order; junction bases with no gene match: 12.

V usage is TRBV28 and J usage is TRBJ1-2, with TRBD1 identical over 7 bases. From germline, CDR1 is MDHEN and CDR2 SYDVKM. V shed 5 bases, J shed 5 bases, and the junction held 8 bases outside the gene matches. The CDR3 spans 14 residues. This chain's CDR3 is CASSGGTAVYGYTF. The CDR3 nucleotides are TGTGCCAGCAGTGGGGGGACAGCGGTTTATGGCTACACCTTC.

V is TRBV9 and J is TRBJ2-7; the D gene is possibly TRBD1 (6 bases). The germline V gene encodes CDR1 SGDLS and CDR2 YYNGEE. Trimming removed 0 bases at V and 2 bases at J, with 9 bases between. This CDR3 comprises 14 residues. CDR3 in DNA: TGTGCCAGCAGCGTAGCTCAGGGGACCTACGAGCAGTACTTC. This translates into CASSVAQGTYEQYF.

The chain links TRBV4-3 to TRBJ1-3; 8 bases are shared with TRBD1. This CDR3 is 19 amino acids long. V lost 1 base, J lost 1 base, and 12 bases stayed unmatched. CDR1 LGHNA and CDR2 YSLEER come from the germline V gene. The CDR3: CASSQVFGTGDFSGNTIYF. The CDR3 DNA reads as TGCGCCAGCAGCCAAGTCTTCGGGACAGGCGATTTTTCTGGAAACACCATATATTTT.

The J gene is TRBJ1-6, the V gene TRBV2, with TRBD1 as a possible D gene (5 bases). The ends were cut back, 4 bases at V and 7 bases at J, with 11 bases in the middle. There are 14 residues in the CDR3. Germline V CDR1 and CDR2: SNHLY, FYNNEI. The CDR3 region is CASSVGGRNSPLHF. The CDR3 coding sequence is TGTGCCAGCAGTGTCGGGGGGAGGAATTCACCCCTCCACTTT.

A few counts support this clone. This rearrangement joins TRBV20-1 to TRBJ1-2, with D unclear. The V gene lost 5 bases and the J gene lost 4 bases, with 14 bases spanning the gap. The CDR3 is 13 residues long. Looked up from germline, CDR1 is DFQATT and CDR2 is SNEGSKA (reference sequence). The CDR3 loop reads CSAGEAITYGYTF. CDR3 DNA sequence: TGCAGTGCTGGTGAAGCTATTACCTATGGCTACACCTTC.

The CDR3 sequence: CASSLVGGGAAGTGELFF. DNA of the CDR3: TGCGCCAGCAGCTTGGTTGGCGGGGGGGCCGCGGGCACCGGGGAGCTGTTTTTT. The chain combines TRBV5-1 with TRBJ2-2; 9 nucleotides match TRBD2. V gave up 0 bases and J gave up 4 bases; unmatched junction bases: 10. The length of the CDR3 is 18 residues. Germline loops: CDR1 SGHRS, CDR2 YFSETQ.

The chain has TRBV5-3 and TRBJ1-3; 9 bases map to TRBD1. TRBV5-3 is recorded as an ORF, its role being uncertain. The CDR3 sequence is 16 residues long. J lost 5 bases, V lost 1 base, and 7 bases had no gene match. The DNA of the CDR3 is TGTGCCAGAAGCTTGTCCCGACAGGGGGGAAGAAACACCATATATTTT. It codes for CARSLSRQGGRNTIYF.

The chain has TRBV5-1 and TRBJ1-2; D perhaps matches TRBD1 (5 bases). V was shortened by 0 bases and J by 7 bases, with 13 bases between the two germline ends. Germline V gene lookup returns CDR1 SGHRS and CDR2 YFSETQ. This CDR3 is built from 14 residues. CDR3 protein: CASSLGQGRGGYTF. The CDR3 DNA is TGCGCCAGCAGCTTGGGGCAGGGAAGGGGTGGCTACACCTTC.

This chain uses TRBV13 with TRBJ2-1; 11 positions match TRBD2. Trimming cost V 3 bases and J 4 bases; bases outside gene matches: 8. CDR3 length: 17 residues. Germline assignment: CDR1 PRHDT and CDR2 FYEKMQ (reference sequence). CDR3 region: CASSLGGLAGGYNEQFF. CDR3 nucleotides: TGTGCCAGCAGCTTGGGCGGGCTAGCGGGGGGATACAATGAGCAGTTCTTC.

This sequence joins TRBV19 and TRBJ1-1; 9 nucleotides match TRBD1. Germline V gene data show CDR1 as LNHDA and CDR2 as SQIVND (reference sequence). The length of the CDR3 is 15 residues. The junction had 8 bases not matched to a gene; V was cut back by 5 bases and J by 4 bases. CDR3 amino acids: CASSLQGATGTEAFF. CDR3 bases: TGTGCCAGTAGTCTACAGGGGGCCACCGGCACTGAAGCTTTCTTT. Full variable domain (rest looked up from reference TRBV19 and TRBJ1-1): DGGITQSPKYLFRKEGQNVTLSCEQNLNHDAMYWYRQDPGQGLRLIYYSQIVNDFQKGDIAEGYSVSREKKESFPLTVTSAQKNPTAFYLCASSLQGATGTEAFFGQGTRLTVV.

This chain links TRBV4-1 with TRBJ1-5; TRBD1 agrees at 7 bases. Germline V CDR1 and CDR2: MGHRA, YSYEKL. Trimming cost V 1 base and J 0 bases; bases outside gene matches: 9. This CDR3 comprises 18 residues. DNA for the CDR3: TGCGCCAGCAGCCAAGCCATGTATGGGACAGCTAGCAATCAGCCCCAGCATTTT. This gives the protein CASSQAMYGTASNQPQHF.

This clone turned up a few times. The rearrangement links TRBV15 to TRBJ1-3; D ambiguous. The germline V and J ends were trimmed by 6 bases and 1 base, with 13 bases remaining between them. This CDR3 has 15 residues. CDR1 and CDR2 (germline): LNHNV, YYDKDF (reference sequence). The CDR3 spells CATSYRGGSGNTIYF. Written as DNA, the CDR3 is TGTGCCACCAGTTATCGAGGAGGTTCTGGAAACACCATATATTTT.

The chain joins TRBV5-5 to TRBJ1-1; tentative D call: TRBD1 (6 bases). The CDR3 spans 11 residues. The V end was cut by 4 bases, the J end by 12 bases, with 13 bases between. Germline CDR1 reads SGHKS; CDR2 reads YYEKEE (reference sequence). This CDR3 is CASSHNRESFF. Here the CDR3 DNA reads TGTGCCAGCAGCCACAACAGGGAGTCTTTCTTT.

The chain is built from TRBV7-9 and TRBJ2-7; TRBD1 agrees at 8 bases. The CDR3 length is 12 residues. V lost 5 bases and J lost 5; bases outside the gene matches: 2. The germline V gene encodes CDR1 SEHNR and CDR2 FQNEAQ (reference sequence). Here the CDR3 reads CASSRTGNEQYF. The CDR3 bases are TGTGCCAGCAGCCGGACAGGGAACGAGCAGTACTTC.

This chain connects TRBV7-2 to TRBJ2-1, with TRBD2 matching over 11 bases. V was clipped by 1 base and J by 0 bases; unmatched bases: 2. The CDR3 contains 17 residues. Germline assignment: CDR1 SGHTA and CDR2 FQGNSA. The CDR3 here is CASSLGLAGSSYNEQFF. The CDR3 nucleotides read TGTGCCAGCAGCTTAGGACTAGCGGGGAGCTCCTACAATGAGCAGTTCTTC. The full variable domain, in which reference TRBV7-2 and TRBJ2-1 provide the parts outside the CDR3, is GAGVSQSPSNKVTEKGKDVELRCDPISGHTALYWYRQSLGQGLEFLIYFQGNSAPDKSGLPSDRFSAERTGGSVSTLTIQRTQQEDSAVYLCASSLGLAGSSYNEQFFGPGTRLTVL.